These 5 T cell receptor beta chains originate from one sample sequenced in a study of cytomegalovirus exposure and HLA in healthy donors. PCR was performed using 60 Vbeta and 13 Jbeta primers. Assay: immunoSEQ multiplex PCR; the TCRdb copy retains only in-frame clones and omits some. The sample has approximately 69,000 clones; around 76% are singletons. The sequenced sample was PBMCs. The receptors originated from a woman in her thirties in good health and CMV-seropositive.

The rearrangement links TRBV7-2 to TRBJ2-5; D might be TRBD1 (6 bases). V lost 1 base to trimming and J lost 4 bases, with 7 bases between them. The CDR3 length is 13 residues. Germline assignment: CDR1 SGHTA and CDR2 FQGNSA. Here the CDR3 DNA reads TGTGCCAGCAGCTTAGGCAGGGGAGAGACCCAGTACTTC. This encodes CASSLGRGETQYF.

This sequence joins TRBV28 and TRBJ2-1, with a tentative D call TRBD1 (6 bases). The CDR3 sequence is 14 residues long. CDR1 is MDHEN, CDR2 SYDVKM, per germline. V was pared by 4 bases and J by 7 bases, with 14 bases between. In DNA form, the CDR3 reads TGTGCCAGCAGTTCAGTACTAAGGGGGAATGAGCAGTTCTTC. Encoded protein: CASSSVLRGNEQFF.

The chain uses TRBV28 and TRBJ1-4; 7 bases map to TRBD1. Germline CDR1 reads MDHEN; CDR2 reads SYDVKM. The CDR3 runs 15 residues. Trimming cost V 5 bases and J 0 bases; bases outside gene matches: 3. Here the CDR3 DNA reads TGTGCCAGCAGTACCACAGGGGCAACTAATGAAAAACTGTTTTTT. This translates into CASSTTGATNEKLFF.

The V call is TRBV29-1, the J call TRBJ2-1, with 8 bases aligning to TRBD1. The germline gives CDR1 SQVTM, CDR2 ANQGSEA. The CDR3 is 14 amino acids. The trim removed 7 bases at V and 1 base at J, leaving 6 bases unmatched. DNA for the CDR3: TGCAGCGCACCGGGACAGGTGTCCTACAATGAGCAGTTCTTC. This sequence encodes CSAPGQVSYNEQFF.

The table lists this clone with a few counts. This chain joins TRBV6-5 and TRBJ1-3; 7 nucleotides agree with TRBD1. This CDR3 has 14 amino acids. J gave up 3 bases and V 8 bases, and 7 bases lay outside the gene matches. Per the germline V gene, CDR1 is MNHEY and CDR2 is SVGAGI. The CDR3 reads CASGTGESGNTIYF. DNA of the CDR3: TGTGCCAGCGGAACAGGGGAGAGTGGAAACACCATATATTTT.